The clone carrying this T cell receptor (beta chain) is a singleton in its sample. The antigen is not known. The CDR3 runs 15 residues. V shed 5 bases, J shed 6 bases, and the junction held 10 bases outside the gene matches. Germline CDR1 MNHNY, CDR2 SVGAGI (reference sequence). Terminally differentiated effector memory CD45RA+ cells were left out of the naive CD8 fraction, which was CD45RO-negative and positively selected for CCR7. This entry is derived from a study of shared clonotypes between healthy human individuals. Assay: immunoSEQ multiplex PCR; the TCRdb copy retains only in-frame clones and omits some. This sample yields about 2.1 million clones, of which roughly 91% are seen a single time; more than 1.5% belongs to the top ten. General study results and limits: Among non-shared clonotypes, generation probabilities were lower than among those shared by all four donors.

Sequencing was performed on naive CD8+ T cells from PBMCs. The clonotype was recovered from a young man in good health. Some clones in this sample may be carry-over from other donors' samples. The V and J genes are TRBV6-6 and TRBJ2-1; 7 bases line up with TRBD2. This chain's CDR3 is CASSHLTGRANEQFF. CDR3 nucleotides: TGTGCCAGCAGTCACTTGACGGGGAGGGCCAATGAGCAGTTCTTC.